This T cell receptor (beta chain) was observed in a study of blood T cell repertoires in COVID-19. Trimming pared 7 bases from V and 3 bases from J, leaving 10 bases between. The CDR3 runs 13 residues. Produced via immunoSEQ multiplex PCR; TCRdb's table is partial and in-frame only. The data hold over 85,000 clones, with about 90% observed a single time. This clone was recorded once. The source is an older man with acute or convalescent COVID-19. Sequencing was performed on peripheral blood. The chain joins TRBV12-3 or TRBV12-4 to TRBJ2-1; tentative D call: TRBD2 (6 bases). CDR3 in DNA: TGTGCCAGCACCCTGGGACTCTACAATGAGCAGTTCTTC. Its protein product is CASTLGLYNEQFF.